Shown below are 2 T cell receptor beta chains from a single sample sequenced in a study of response to subunit inactivated influenza vaccine. TCRdb called the RT-PCR reads again in MiXCR, with one record for every CDR3 protein. The sample records about 650,000 distinct CDR3 sequences, 13% to 15% being singletons. Material: PBMCs from blood, obtained 14 to 15 days before vaccination. These receptors were taken from a man between 50 and 59 years old who received an inactivated influenza vaccine.

This clonotype was observed a handful of times. The chain couples TRBV12-3 or TRBV12-4 to TRBJ2-1; TRBD2 matches 11 bases. The junction had 7 bases not matched to a gene; V was cut back by 3 bases and J by 6 bases. There are 16 residues in the CDR3. Here the CDR3 reads CASSFSGTSGSNEQFF. The CDR3 region has the DNA TGTGCCAGCAGTTTTTCCGGGACTAGCGGATCCAATGAGCAGTTCTTC.

This clonotype occurred a few times. The V and J genes are TRBV7-9 and TRBJ2-4, with D maybe TRBD2 (6 bases). V was trimmed by 5 bases and J by 9 bases, leaving 20 bases between them. Germline V gene data show CDR1 as SEHNR and CDR2 as FQNEAQ (reference sequence). This CDR3 is 15 amino acids long. CDR3 sequence: CASSRWWGDQSIQYF. The CDR3 nucleotides read TGTGCCAGCAGCCGGTGGTGGGGGGACCAGAGCATTCAGTACTTC. Together with reference TRBV7-9 and TRBJ2-4, the CDR3 gives the full variable domain: DTGVSQNPRHKITKRGQNVTFRCDPISEHNRLYWYRQTLGQGPEFLTYFQNEAQLEKSRLLSDRFSAERPKGSFSTLEIQRTEQGDSAMYLCASSRWWGDQSIQYFGAGTRLSVL.